This T cell receptor (beta chain) was observed in a study of blood T cell repertoires in COVID-19. Across the whole study: COVID-19 samples, acute and convalescent, were from the United States, Italy and Spain.

Original handling: The authors estimated nucleated cell counts from reference gene primer amplification. The table came from immunoSEQ multiplex PCR; TCRdb's copy has only in-frame clones and leaves some out. V and J calls and clone size follow that table, whereas D and trimming were derived from the DNA. The sample yields 250,000 or so clones, 80% to 90% seen once. Before being deemed recovered, Cohort 3 donors had two negative PCRs, clearance, or symptom resolution. The germline CDR1 and CDR2 sequences are SGHRS and YFSETQ. The CDR3 is 15 amino acids. V dropped 4 bases and J dropped 0 bases, with 14 bases sitting between them.

V is TRBV5-1 and J is TRBJ2-7, with D tentatively TRBD2 (6 bases). This TCR was recovered from a man aged 35-49 years who had recovered from COVID-19. Sequenced input: PBMCs or T cells enriched from blood (not recorded which). This CDR3 reads CASSSSSVNSYEQYF. Written as DNA, the CDR3 is TGCGCCAGCAGCAGTTCTAGCGTTAACTCCTACGAGCAGTACTTC.